This T cell receptor beta chain originates from a study of regulatory T cells in long-lasting Graves disease. HTBI primers from iRepertoire and Arm-PCR of CDR3 regions yielded the TCR beta libraries. Each CDR3 protein is one row after TCRdb ran MiXCR on the multiplex PCR reads. The table has over 200,000 distinct CDR3 sequences, approximately 20% seen once. As for time point: newly diagnosed GD, antithyroid drugs for less than 3 months. PBMC-derived RNA was used for the TCR library. Each of the patients was recruited from an endocrinology department situated in Xi'an, China. Germline assignment: CDR1 DFQATT and CDR2 SNEGSKA (reference sequence). Trimming shortened V by 4 bases and J by 2 bases, and 9 bases separated the two germline ends. The CDR3 is 12 residues long. In its sample, this clonotype was seen a few times. The target antigen is unknown. Study-level points and caveats: Persistent disease showed a preference for TRBV28, TRBJ1-2 and TRBJ2-5. Reduced TCR diversity was observed in persistent Graves' patients versus newly diagnosed patients.

This clonotype was sampled from a female donor with Graves disease. V usage is TRBV20-1 and J usage is TRBJ2-7, with D unresolved. This sample comprised peripheral blood mononuclear cells (PBMCs), obtained at new diagnosis, from a patient treated with antithyroid drugs. DNA for the CDR3: TGCAGTGCTATCCCGACGGCCTACGAGCAGTACTTC. Its protein is CSAIPTAYEQYF.